This T cell receptor (beta chain) was recovered during a study of OX40 agonist ivuxolimab in advanced cancers. General study points: No antigen was identified for the clonally expanded peripheral T cells.

This CDR3 is 19 amino acids long. The V gene lost 3 bases and the J gene lost 0 bases, with 23 bases spanning the gap. In germline, CDR1 is LNHDA, CDR2 SQIVND (reference sequence). This clone was counted a few times. The antigen is unknown. Produced via immunoSEQ multiplex PCR; TCRdb's table is partial and in-frame only. The sample lists around 100,000 clones; 90% were seen once. Sampled blood was obtained at baseline, cycle 4 day 1, and cycle 7 day 1. The rearrangement joins TRBV19 to TRBJ1-1, with no clear D. This receptor was taken from an adult with an advanced solid tumor such as melanoma, head and neck, liver or kidney cancer. The sequencing used CD4+ or CD8+ T cells sorted from blood, collected in a trial of the OX40 agonist ivuxolimab. CDR3 bases: TGTGCCAGTAGTATCCGAGCACCTCGGTCCCTACCCTTGAACACTGAAGCTTTCTTT. Protein: CASSIRAPRSLPLNTEAFF.